This entry lists 32 T cell receptor beta chains sequenced from one sample in a study of blood T cells in healthy people across ages. Alongside a J-beta primer mix, a sample-barcoded 5' primer served in a second PCR lasting about 7 to 12 cycles. TCRdb used MiXCR to reprocess the 5' RACE reads, holding one entry per CDR3 protein. Here the sample spans about 780,000 distinct CDR3 sequences, roughly 46% being singletons. The specimen sequenced was blood. The receptors here all came from a man aged 80 or over in good health.

The gene calls are TRBV5-1 and TRBJ2-7, with D tentatively TRBD2 (6 bases). The germline V gene has CDR1 SGHRS and CDR2 YFSETQ. The CDR3 consists of 15 residues. Trimming removed 0 bases from V and 1 base from J, with 11 bases in between. CDR3 bases: TGCGCCAGCAGCTTGGACGGGAGAGGATCCTACGAGCAGTACTTC. It specifies CASSLDGRGSYEQYF.

The chain couples TRBV29-1 to TRBJ2-1; the match to TRBD2 covers 10 bases. J gave up 3 bases and V 2 bases, and 1 base lay outside the gene matches. This CDR3 has 14 amino acids. Germline V gene sequence: CDR1 SQVTM, CDR2 ANQGSEA. The CDR3 loop reads CSVETSGNYNEQFF. In DNA form, the CDR3 reads TGCAGCGTTGAAACTAGCGGGAACTACAATGAGCAGTTCTTC.

The V gene is TRBV6-6, the J gene TRBJ1-2; 7 bases line up with TRBD1. The trim removed 11 bases at V and 6 bases at J, leaving 12 bases unmatched. Germline CDR1 and CDR2: MNHNY and SVGAGI (reference sequence). The CDR3 totals 13 residues. The CDR3 bases are TGTGCCGCCAAACCCCCAGGGGGAAATGGCTACACCTTC. It encodes CAAKPPGGNGYTF.

Remarks on this clonotype: Compared with germline, one end of the junction differs, possibly owing to a read error. The J gene is TRBJ2-3, the V gene TRBV25-1, with D maybe TRBD1 (6 bases). There are 15 residues in the CDR3. Germline lookup yields CDR1 MGHDK and CDR2 SYGVNS. The CDR3 protein is CAGSGQGLITDTQYF. CDR3 DNA: TGTGCCGGCAGTGGGCAGGGGCTGATCACAGATACGCAGTATTTT.

This clonotype appeared a few times. The CDR3: CASSESRGLNPGGSPLHF. In nucleotides, the CDR3 is TGTGCCAGCAGTGAATCTCGGGGGCTCAACCCTGGGGGATCACCCCTCCACTTT. The rearrangement joins TRBV25-1 to TRBJ1-6; possible D gene TRBD1, 6 bases. V was trimmed by 1 base and J by 10 bases, leaving 23 bases between them. Germline CDR1 and CDR2: MGHDK and SYGVNS. The CDR3 extends over 18 amino acids.

This clonotype turned up a few times. The V and J genes are TRBV24-1 and TRBJ2-7; TRBD1 aligns across 10 bases. Germline loops: CDR1 KGHDR, CDR2 SFDVKD. This CDR3 contains 14 residues. The V gene end was trimmed by 7 bases and the J gene end by 5 bases; junction bases not matched to a gene: 7. DNA for the CDR3: TGTGCCACCAGCGCCGGGACAGGGGTCCACGAGCAGTACTTC. Translating gives CATSAGTGVHEQYF.

The chain links TRBV4-1 to TRBJ2-1; TRBD1 agrees at 7 bases. The CDR3 runs 15 residues. Per the germline V gene, CDR1 is MGHRA and CDR2 is YSYEKL. V dropped 4 bases and J dropped 4; count of bases not matched to a gene: 7. The CDR3 DNA reads TGCGCCAGCAGCCGAGAGGGACAGCTATACAATGAGCAGTTCTTC. Translated: CASSREGQLYNEQFF.

Here the CDR3 reads CASSFQIDSAGDEQYF. Written as DNA, the CDR3 is TGTGCCAGCAGCTTCCAAATCGACAGTGCCGGAGACGAGCAGTACTTC. The V and J genes are TRBV11-2 and TRBJ2-7; the D gene is possibly TRBD1 (5 bases). CDR3 length equals 16 residues. The germline V and J ends were trimmed by 3 bases and 5 bases, with 20 bases remaining between them. CDR1 is SGHAT, CDR2 FQNNGV, per germline.

The chain is built from TRBV10-3 and TRBJ2-3; 11 bases line up with TRBD2. V dropped 4 bases and J dropped 5; count of bases not matched to a gene: 8. CDR1 ENHRY and CDR2 SYGVKD come from the germline V gene. This CDR3 spans 16 amino acids. The CDR3 region has the DNA TGTGCCATCAGTGCCGTTACTAGCGGGAGAATAGATACGCAGTATTTT. Its protein is CAISAVTSGRIDTQYF.

This clonotype has only a few counts. The rearrangement joins TRBV7-2 to TRBJ2-3, with 9 bases lining up with TRBD2. The CDR3 spans 17 residues. The germline V gene has CDR1 SGHTA and CDR2 FQGNSA. V shed 4 bases and J 3 bases; nucleotides not matched to a gene: 11. DNA for the CDR3: TGTGCCAGCAGCTACCACCCACTGGCGGGGGGGACAGATACGCAGTATTTT. It specifies CASSYHPLAGGTDTQYF.

This clonotype turned up a few times. This chain uses TRBV12-3 or TRBV12-4 with TRBJ2-1; 7 bases are shared with TRBD2. J gave up 5 bases and V 5 bases, and 6 bases lay outside the gene matches. The CDR3 loop spans 14 amino acids. CDR3 sequence: CASSLRTRHNEQFF. The DNA for the CDR3 is TGTGCCAGCAGTCTCCGGACTAGACACAATGAGCAGTTCTTC.

The chain has TRBV4-1 and TRBJ2-1; D ambiguous. Trimming shortened V by 2 bases and J by 0 bases, and 11 bases separated the two germline ends. CDR1 is MGHRA and CDR2 is YSYEKL in the germline V gene. The CDR3 spans 16 residues. CDR3 nucleotides: TGCGCCAGCAGCCAACCGACGGGTGCCTCCTACAATGAGCAGTTCTTC. Its protein product is CASSQPTGASYNEQFF.

Notes on this clonotype: One end of the junction does not line up with germline, which may come from a read error. The V gene is TRBV20-1, the J gene TRBJ2-3; TRBD2 matches 8 bases. Germline assignment: CDR1 DFQATT and CDR2 SNEGSKA (reference sequence). This CDR3 comprises 14 residues. In DNA, the CDR3 is TGCAGTGCCACAAGACTAGCGTCCTCCGATACGCGGTATTTT. It codes for CSATRLASSDTRYF.

This chain connects TRBV7-9 to TRBJ2-3; no definite D call. CDR1 and CDR2 (germline): SEHNR, FQNEAQ (reference sequence). This CDR3 comprises 14 residues. V lost 4 bases to trimming and J lost 1 base, with 9 bases between them. The CDR3: CASSSSTGTDTQYF. The CDR3 DNA reads TGTGCCAGCAGCTCCTCCACTGGCACAGATACGCAGTATTTT.

This clonotype was seen only a few times. The V call is TRBV4-1, the J call TRBJ2-5; the D is unclear. The V gene's germline CDR1 is MGHRA and CDR2 YSYEKL. V was trimmed by 0 bases and J by 4 bases, leaving 9 bases between them. The CDR3 consists of 14 residues. The CDR3, as DNA: TGCGCCAGCAGCCAAGATCCAGCCGGAGAGACCCAGTACTTC. Residues: CASSQDPAGETQYF.

This clonotype was seen once. A read error may be the cause here, since a much bigger clone is one base away. The chain carries TRBV15 and TRBJ2-1; D is possibly TRBD2 (6 bases). The V end was cut by 11 bases, the J end by 4 bases, with 24 bases between. Looked up from germline, CDR1 is LNHNV and CDR2 is YYDKDF (reference sequence). This CDR3 has 16 amino acids. Here the CDR3 DNA reads TGTGCCTCCACCAACTGGAGGGGAATCGTATACAATGAGCAGTTCTTC. Translation: CASTNWRGIVYNEQFF.

V is TRBV29-1 and J is TRBJ1-2, with D unclear. Germline CDR1 reads SQVTM; CDR2 reads ANQGSEA. V lost 6 bases, J lost 2 bases, and 7 bases lay in between. The CDR3 length is 11 residues. The CDR3 protein is CSVEDNYGYTF. DNA for the CDR3: TGCAGCGTCGAGGACAACTATGGCTACACCTTC.

This chain connects TRBV28 to TRBJ1-4, with 7 bases fitting TRBD1. Trimming removed 8 bases from V and 5 bases from J; junction bases left unmatched: 8. The CDR3 loop spans 14 amino acids. The germline V gene has CDR1 MDHEN and CDR2 SYDVKM. Written as DNA, the CDR3 is TGTGCCAGCGGCCTGACAGGGAACAATGAAAAACTGTTTTTT. Translated, it gives CASGLTGNNEKLFF. Full variable domain (outside the CDR3, taken from reference TRBV28 and TRBJ1-4): DVKVTQSSRYLVKRTGEKVFLECVQDMDHENMFWYRQDPGLGLRLIYFSYDVKMKEKGDIPEGYSVSREKKERFSLILESASTNQTSMYLCASGLTGNNEKLFFGSGTQLSVL.

The V gene is TRBV5-1, the J gene TRBJ2-2; D not resolved. The CDR3 extends over 12 amino acids. Looked up from germline, CDR1 is SGHRS and CDR2 is YFSETQ. Trimming took 1 base from V and 7 from J, leaving 5 bases between them. The CDR3 here is CASSLRYGELFF. For the CDR3, the DNA is TGCGCCAGCAGCTTGAGATACGGGGAGCTGTTTTTT.

In its sample, this clonotype was seen a few times. This sequence joins TRBV9 and TRBJ2-4; no reliable D call. The V gene's germline CDR1 is SGDLS and CDR2 YYNGEE. The germline V and J ends were trimmed by 4 bases and 4 bases, with 12 bases remaining between them. This CDR3 has 14 residues. CDR3 sequence: CASSPQVVKNIQYF. The CDR3 nucleotides are TGTGCCAGCAGCCCGCAAGTAGTTAAAAACATTCAGTACTTC. Drawing the rest from reference TRBV9 and TRBJ2-4, the complete variable domain is DSGVTQTPKHLITATGQRVTLRCSPRSGDLSVYWYQQSLDQGLQFLIQYYNGEERAKGNILERFSAQQFPDLHSELNLSSLELGDSALYFCASSPQVVKNIQYFGAGTRLSVL.

This clonotype was seen a handful of times. J is TRBJ1-2 and V is TRBV6-6; D might be TRBD1 (5 bases). The CDR3 has 14 amino acids. Trimming took off 0 bases at V and 4 bases at J, with 9 bases between the two ends. Per the germline V gene, CDR1 is MNHNY and CDR2 is SVGAGI (reference sequence). The CDR3 nucleotides are TGTGCCAGCAGTTACTCCTCAGGGCTCTATGGCTACACCTTC. Its protein product is CASSYSSGLYGYTF.

The V gene is TRBV6-2 or TRBV6-3, the J gene TRBJ2-7; tentatively, D is TRBD1 (6 bases). Germline V gene lookup returns CDR1 MNHEY and CDR2 SVGEGT. The CDR3 sequence is 12 residues long. Trimming removed 7 bases from V and 5 bases from J, with 12 bases in between. The CDR3 DNA is TGTGCCAGCAAGACAGGTTTCCACGAGCAGTACTTC. Amino acid sequence: CASKTGFHEQYF.

The gene calls are TRBV6-5 and TRBJ2-1, with a weak D call TRBD2 (6 bases). The V and J ends lost 5 bases and 0 bases respectively, with 8 bases between them. Germline-derived CDR1 and CDR2 are MNHEY and SVGAGI. The CDR3 runs 14 residues. CDR3 nucleotides: TGTGCCAGCAGTCGACTAGTCTCCTACAATGAGCAGTTCTTC. Its translation: CASSRLVSYNEQFF.

This clonotype was detected only a few times. CDR3 in amino acids: CSARRTANSYEQYF. CDR3 nucleotides: TGCAGTGCTAGGCGGACAGCCAACTCCTACGAGCAGTACTTC. The genes are TRBV20-1 and TRBJ2-7, with a weak D call TRBD1 (6 bases). The germline gives CDR1 DFQATT, CDR2 SNEGSKA (reference sequence). Trimming took off 3 bases at V and 0 bases at J, with 12 bases between the two ends. This CDR3 is built from 14 residues.

The J gene is TRBJ2-5, the V gene TRBV5-1; 9 nucleotides line up with TRBD2. CDR1 SGHRS and CDR2 YFSETQ come from the germline V gene. V lost 4 bases, J lost 5 bases, and 6 bases stayed unmatched. The CDR3 has 14 amino acids. The CDR3 region is CASSQAGGGETQYF. CDR3 nucleotides: TGCGCCAGCAGCCAAGCGGGAGGAGGGGAGACCCAGTACTTC.

Note on this clonotype: This may be a read error, as it is one base from a much larger clone. The CDR3, as DNA: TGCAGCGTTCGGGTAGCGAAACAGACCCGGTACTTC. Translation: CSVRVAKQTRYF. The V gene is TRBV29-1, the J gene TRBJ2-7; a weak D match, TRBD2 (5 bases). There are 12 residues in the CDR3. V lost 5 bases and J lost 12, with 20 bases in between. The germline gives CDR1 SQVTM, CDR2 ANQGSEA.

The chain uses TRBV9 and TRBJ2-1, with 7 bases identical to TRBD1. From germline, CDR1 is SGDLS and CDR2 YYNGEE. V shed 0 bases and J 10 bases; nucleotides not matched to a gene: 10. This CDR3 comprises 15 residues. In DNA, the CDR3 is TGTGCCAGCAGCGTAGACGACAGGGCTTTCGACGAGCAGTTCTTC. This gives the protein CASSVDDRAFDEQFF.

This clonotype appeared many times. The chain uses TRBV20-1 and TRBJ2-1; D remains ambiguous. The CDR3 runs to 10 residues. Per germline, CDR1 DFQATT and CDR2 SNEGSKA (reference sequence). V was pared by 3 bases and J by 8 bases, with 5 bases between. CDR3 residues: CSASDHEQFF. For the CDR3, the DNA is TGCAGTGCTAGCGACCATGAGCAGTTCTTC.

This clonotype occurred many times. This chain uses TRBV29-1 with TRBJ2-3; 8 bases match TRBD1. Unmatched junction bases numbered 8, after V lost 2 bases and J lost 4 bases. Germline values: CDR1 SQVTM, CDR2 ANQGSEA. The CDR3 length is 15 residues. The CDR3 DNA reads as TGCAGCGTTGAAATGGACAGGGATGGACCAGATACGCAGTATTTT. This gives the protein CSVEMDRDGPDTQYF.

The J gene is TRBJ2-1, the V gene TRBV5-1; 7 bases are shared with TRBD2. V shed 4 bases and J 8 bases; nucleotides not matched to a gene: 6. Germline V gene lookup returns CDR1 SGHRS and CDR2 YFSETQ. This CDR3 spans 13 amino acids. This chain's CDR3 is CASSGGTIDEQFF. The CDR3 bases are TGCGCCAGCAGCGGCGGGACTATCGATGAGCAGTTCTTC.

This clonotype was seen a handful of times. J is TRBJ2-7 and V is TRBV6-1; D may correspond to TRBD1 or TRBD2 (5 bases each). The CDR3 spans 13 residues. Germline assignment: CDR1 MNHNS and CDR2 SASEGT. V was pared by 6 bases and J by 6 bases, with 15 bases between. Here the CDR3 DNA reads TGTGCCAGCAGACCCGGGACGGACTTCGAGCAGTACTTC. Amino acid sequence: CASRPGTDFEQYF.

This sequence joins TRBV9 and TRBJ2-5, with TRBD1 matching over 7 bases. The last part of the DNA fits TRBJ2-7 better; the J call may be wrong. There are 15 residues in the CDR3. From germline, CDR1 is SGDLS and CDR2 YYNGEE. CDR3 sequence: CASSVGQGPGHEQYF. The CDR3 coding sequence is TGTGCCAGCAGCGTAGGACAGGGACCAGGCCACGAGCAGTACTTC.